These 28 T cell receptor beta chains came from one sample sequenced in a study of blood T cells in healthy people across ages. PCR was performed a second time for roughly 7 to 12 cycles using a sample-barcoded 5' primer and a J-beta primer mix. TCRdb itself ran the 5' RACE reads through MiXCR, one entry per CDR3 protein. The sample holds roughly 680,000 distinct CDR3 sequences, roughly half seen once. The sample consisted of blood. The receptors stem from a woman of 80 years or more in good health.

This clonotype was found many times. The chain employs TRBV6-5 and TRBJ2-7, with D perhaps given as TRBD1 or TRBD2 (6 bases each). This CDR3 contains 14 residues. V lost 2 bases and J lost 2, with 10 bases in between. Germline V lookup: CDR1 MNHEY, CDR2 SVGAGI. In DNA form, the CDR3 reads TGTGCCAGCAGTTACGGGGGGCGTCCCTACGAGCAGTACTTC. Protein: CASSYGGRPYEQYF.

The J gene is TRBJ2-1, the V gene TRBV3-1; D is possibly TRBD2 (6 bases). This CDR3 has 16 residues. Between the trimmed V and J ends, which lost 6 bases and 10 bases, there was a span of 25 bases. CDR1 LGHDT and CDR2 YNNKEL come from the germline V gene (reference sequence). CDR3 nucleotides: TGTGCCAGCAGTTATCAACCGGGAGCGCAGGGAAAGGAGCAGTTCTTC. This gives the protein CASSYQPGAQGKEQFF.

J is TRBJ2-1 and V is TRBV6-2 or TRBV6-3; TRBD2 matches 10 bases. The length of the CDR3 is 17 residues. From germline, CDR1 is MNHEY and CDR2 SVGEGT. Losses at the gene ends were 8 bases for V and 0 bases for J; bases not matched to a gene: 10. The CDR3 DNA sequence: TGTGCCAGCTCCCCCAGGCTAGCGGGGGTCTCCTACAATGAGCAGTTCTTC. Amino acids: CASSPRLAGVSYNEQFF.

The DNA of the CDR3 is TGCGCCAGCAGCTCAGGGGGGAGATATGAAAAACTGTTTTTT. Amino acids: CASSSGGRYEKLFF. This sequence joins TRBV5-1 and TRBJ1-4; 7 bases fit TRBD1. The CDR3 covers 14 residues. Unmatched junction bases numbered 5, after V lost 3 bases and J lost 6 bases. Germline loops: CDR1 SGHRS, CDR2 YFSETQ.

The rearrangement joins TRBV25-1 to TRBJ2-5; D tentatively reads TRBD1 or TRBD2 (5 bases each). Germline CDR1 reads MGHDK; CDR2 reads SYGVNS. Between the trimmed V and J ends, which lost 6 bases and 5 bases, there was a span of 13 bases. The CDR3 loop spans 13 amino acids. The CDR3 sequence: CASRNSGDETQYF. The CDR3 nucleotides are TGTGCCAGCAGGAACTCTGGGGACGAGACCCAGTACTTC.

This clonotype was detected many times. This sequence joins TRBV3-1 and TRBJ2-7; 8 nucleotides align to TRBD1. Germline V gene sequence: CDR1 LGHDT, CDR2 YNNKEL (reference sequence). The CDR3 has 15 residues. V was clipped by 2 bases and J by 4 bases; unmatched bases: 7. CDR3 region: CASSQTGTGVYEQYF. The CDR3 DNA reads as TGTGCCAGCAGCCAAACCGGGACAGGTGTTTACGAGCAGTACTTC.

V usage is TRBV7-9 and J usage is TRBJ2-6, with a weak D call TRBD2 (6 bases). The CDR3 is 18 residues long. Germline V gene lookup returns CDR1 SEHNR and CDR2 FQNEAQ (reference sequence). V lost 8 bases to trimming and J lost 0 bases, with 20 bases between them. CDR3 protein: CASGAGRSFFSGANVLTF. The DNA for the CDR3 is TGTGCCAGCGGGGCGGGGAGGAGCTTCTTCTCTGGGGCCAACGTCCTGACTTTC. The variable domain in full, completed from reference TRBV7-9 and TRBJ2-6, reads DTGVSQNPRHKITKRGQNVTFRCDPISEHNRLYWYRQTLGQGPEFLTYFQNEAQLEKSRLLSDRFSAERPKGSFSTLEIQRTEQGDSAMYLCASGAGRSFFSGANVLTFGAGSRLTVL.

The V call is TRBV2, the J call TRBJ2-5; D ambiguous. CDR1 is SNHLY, CDR2 FYNNEI, per germline. The length of the CDR3 is 14 residues. The V end was cut by 1 base, the J end by 3 bases, with 9 bases between. The CDR3 region is CASSEVTGEETQYF. CDR3 nucleotides: TGTGCCAGCAGTGAAGTGACCGGAGAAGAGACCCAGTACTTC.

This clonotype was detected a few times. The gene calls are TRBV7-9 and TRBJ2-2, with 9 nucleotides matching TRBD1. The CDR3 spans 15 residues. The trim removed 5 bases at V and 4 bases at J, leaving 5 bases unmatched. Germline lookup yields CDR1 SEHNR and CDR2 FQNEAQ (reference sequence). The CDR3 protein is CASSTGTGLTGELFF. As DNA, the CDR3 is TGTGCCAGCAGCACCGGGACAGGGCTCACCGGGGAGCTGTTTTTT.

The gene calls are TRBV20-1 and TRBJ2-7, with D possibly matching TRBD1 (5 bases). The CDR3 spans 13 residues. The ends were cut back, 0 bases at V and 5 bases at J, with 11 bases in the middle. Germline loops: CDR1 DFQATT, CDR2 SNEGSKA (reference sequence). The CDR3 loop is CSARDAGINEQYF. CDR3 nucleotide sequence: TGCAGTGCTAGAGATGCAGGGATTAACGAGCAGTACTTC.

The chain combines TRBV7-2 with TRBJ2-7; TRBD1 matches at 12 bases. V shed 6 bases, J shed 4 bases, and the junction held 7 bases outside the gene matches. Germline CDR1 reads SGHTA; CDR2 reads FQGNSA. The CDR3 is 15 amino acids. CDR3 sequence (DNA): TGTGCCAGCAGGGGCGGGACAGGGGGCAAGTACGAGCAGTACTTC. Its protein product is CASRGGTGGKYEQYF.

The chain recombines TRBV6-6 with TRBJ2-5; D ambiguous. The J call is uncertain, as TRBJ2-7 better fits the DNA end. The germline CDR1 and CDR2 sequences are MNHNY and SVGAGI (reference sequence). This CDR3 region has 12 residues. The CDR3 DNA sequence: TGTGCCAGTACATCCGGCCCCTACGAGCAGTACTTC. It encodes CASTSGPYEQYF.

This clonotype was detected many times. This chain uses TRBV10-3 with TRBJ2-1; D unclear. The germline V and J ends were trimmed by 4 bases and 0 bases, with 13 bases remaining between them. Germline V gene sequence: CDR1 ENHRY, CDR2 SYGVKD. This CDR3 spans 16 amino acids. CDR3 coding DNA: TGTGCCATCAGTGGAGTGCGCAAAAGCTCCTACAATGAGCAGTTCTTC. Translated, it gives CAISGVRKSSYNEQFF.

The chain joins TRBV3-1 to TRBJ2-7; 8 bases agree with TRBD1. The end of the DNA aligns better with TRBJ2-4, so the J call may be wrong. CDR1 LGHDT and CDR2 YNNKEL come from the germline V gene (reference sequence). The CDR3 runs 16 residues. The CDR3 protein is CASSQGPQGESNIQYF. In DNA, the CDR3 is TGTGCCAGCAGCCAAGGACCACAGGGGGAATCAAACATTCAGTACTTC.

In nucleotides, the CDR3 is TGCGCCAGCAGCTTGGAAGACGGGAGGACGGGGGAGCAGTACTTC. Translated, it gives CASSLEDGRTGEQYF. This sequence joins TRBV5-1 and TRBJ2-7; TRBD2 aligns across 7 bases. The germline gives CDR1 SGHRS, CDR2 YFSETQ. The CDR3 extends over 15 amino acids. J gave up 7 bases and V 0 bases, and 10 bases lay outside the gene matches.

The chain employs TRBV2 and TRBJ1-2, with D uncertain. Germline CDR1 is SNHLY and CDR2 is FYNNEI. V shed 8 bases and J shed 1 base, with 5 bases lying between them. The CDR3 sequence is 11 residues long. CDR3 nucleotide sequence: TGTGCCAGCGACCTTAACTATGGCTACACCTTC. It encodes CASDLNYGYTF.

V is TRBV12-3 or TRBV12-4 and J is TRBJ1-5, with D possibly TRBD1 on 5 matching bases. V was trimmed by 2 bases and J by 0 bases, leaving 8 bases between them. This CDR3 has 15 amino acids. DNA of the CDR3: TGTGCCAGCAGTTTATGGGGGTCTAGCAATCAGCCCCAGCATTTT. Translation: CASSLWGSSNQPQHF.

This clonotype was counted many times. The V and J genes are TRBV29-1 and TRBJ2-1; D not resolved. The CDR3 consists of 10 residues. Per germline, CDR1 SQVTM and CDR2 ANQGSEA. V was pared by 4 bases and J by 6 bases, with 4 bases between. The CDR3 DNA is TGCAGCGTTGGCTCCAATGAGCAGTTCTTC. It is translated as CSVGSNEQFF.

V is TRBV18 and J is TRBJ2-1, with 8 bases matching TRBD1. Germline V gives CDR1 KGHSH, CDR2 LQKENI. After removal of 8 bases from V and 6 bases from J, the junction contained 6 bases not matched to a gene. This CDR3 comprises 13 residues. The CDR3 protein is CASASDRVNEQFF. The CDR3 DNA follows: TGTGCCAGCGCATCGGACAGGGTCAATGAGCAGTTCTTC.

This chain links TRBV20-1 with TRBJ2-3; 10 bases align to TRBD2. Germline V gene lookup returns CDR1 DFQATT and CDR2 SNEGSKA (reference sequence). Germline trimming cut 3 bases from V and 4 bases from J; bases unmatched to any gene: 10. The CDR3 has 16 amino acids. CDR3 loop: CSARALQREGPDTQYF. The CDR3 DNA reads as TGCAGTGCTAGGGCCCTCCAGCGGGAGGGCCCAGATACGCAGTATTTT.

This chain connects TRBV3-1 to TRBJ2-5; 8 bases are shared with TRBD2. CDR1 and CDR2 (germline): LGHDT, YNNKEL (reference sequence). Trimming removed 4 bases from V and 5 bases from J; junction bases left unmatched: 15. The CDR3 is 17 residues long. The CDR3 spells CASSLIGGAENFETQYF. CDR3 nucleotides: TGTGCCAGCAGCCTTATCGGGGGGGCCGAAAATTTCGAGACCCAGTACTTC.

In its sample, this clonotype was seen many times. V gene TRBV2 combines with J gene TRBJ2-3, with unresolved D. The CDR3 is made up of 15 amino acids. Germline V gene lookup returns CDR1 SNHLY and CDR2 FYNNEI. Trimming took 4 bases from V and 0 from J, leaving 11 bases between them. This CDR3 is CASSGERPSTDTQYF. Here the CDR3 DNA reads TGTGCCAGCAGTGGGGAAAGACCTAGCACAGATACGCAGTATTTT.

This clonotype was observed at least ten times. The chain carries TRBV12-3 or TRBV12-4 and TRBJ2-7; 13 bases agree with TRBD2. J gave up 2 bases and V 6 bases, and 1 base lay outside the gene matches. The CDR3 runs to 14 residues. The CDR3 DNA sequence: TGTGCCAGCAGACTAGCGGGAGGGCCCTACGAGCAGTACTTC. It specifies CASRLAGGPYEQYF.

The chain employs TRBV2 and TRBJ2-3; maybe TRBD1 (6 bases). This CDR3 is built from 14 residues. V was trimmed by 7 bases and J by 1 base, leaving 12 bases between them. Germline V gives CDR1 SNHLY, CDR2 FYNNEI. CDR3 coding DNA: TGTGCCAGCAAGGGGGTAATACGCACAGATACGCAGTATTTT. Encoded protein: CASKGVIRTDTQYF.

V and J are TRBV4-1 and TRBJ2-3, with D maybe TRBD2 (5 bases). V was trimmed by 4 bases and J by 1 base, leaving 15 bases between them. Germline-derived CDR1 and CDR2 are MGHRA and YSYEKL. This CDR3 region has 16 residues. The CDR3 is CASSPLVSGGTDTQYF. CDR3 nucleotides: TGCGCCAGCAGCCCCTTGGTAAGCGGCGGCACAGATACGCAGTATTTT.

This chain links TRBV10-3 with TRBJ2-7; 10 nucleotides line up with TRBD2. Germline V lookup: CDR1 ENHRY, CDR2 SYGVKD. The CDR3 totals 16 residues. Trimming took 0 bases from V and 1 from J; bases not matched to a gene: 3. Here the CDR3 reads CAISESGSGRSYEQYF. DNA of the CDR3: TGTGCCATCAGTGAGTCTGGTAGCGGGAGGTCCTACGAGCAGTACTTC.

The gene calls are TRBV2 and TRBJ2-1; 8 nucleotides line up with TRBD2. The germline CDR1 and CDR2 sequences are SNHLY and FYNNEI. The ends lost 4 bases at V and 4 bases at J; junction bases unmatched: 9. This CDR3 spans 16 amino acids. The CDR3 here is CASSARTSRVYNEQFF. The CDR3 DNA is TGTGCCAGCAGTGCGAGGACTAGCAGGGTTTACAATGAGCAGTTCTTC.

This clonotype was observed many times. It may be a read error: a sequence one base away is much more abundant. The chain carries TRBV29-1 and TRBJ2-5; the match to TRBD2 covers 7 bases. After removal of 7 bases from V and 11 bases from J, the junction contained 10 bases not matched to a gene. In germline, CDR1 is SQVTM, CDR2 ANQGSEA. The CDR3 covers 11 residues. The DNA of the CDR3 is TGCAGCGCCAAAAGCGGGGATGAGCAGTACTTC. As protein: CSAKSGDEQYF.